Detailed here is one T cell receptor beta chain. The data are from a study of blood T cell repertoires in COVID-19. As handled by the study authors: How many nucleated cells were present was estimated from reference gene primer amplification. Method: immunoSEQ multiplex PCR; TCRdb's copy keeps in-frame clones and lacks some. V and J calls and clone size are as listed in that table; D and trimming were resolved from the DNA. The data hold about 200,000 clones, with around 94% observed a single time. V trimming: 5 bases; J trimming: 1 base; junction bases outside the gene matches: 5. The CDR3 covers 15 residues. The germline gives CDR1 MDHEN, CDR2 SYDVKM.

The receptor's source is a man aged 25-40 years with COVID-19, enrolled during active disease. Material for sequencing was peripheral blood. The chain has TRBV28 and TRBJ2-3; the match to TRBD2 covers 8 bases. Written as DNA, the CDR3 is TGTGCCAGCAGTCCGACGCGGGGGGGCACAGATACGCAGTATTTT. Its protein is CASSPTRGGTDTQYF.